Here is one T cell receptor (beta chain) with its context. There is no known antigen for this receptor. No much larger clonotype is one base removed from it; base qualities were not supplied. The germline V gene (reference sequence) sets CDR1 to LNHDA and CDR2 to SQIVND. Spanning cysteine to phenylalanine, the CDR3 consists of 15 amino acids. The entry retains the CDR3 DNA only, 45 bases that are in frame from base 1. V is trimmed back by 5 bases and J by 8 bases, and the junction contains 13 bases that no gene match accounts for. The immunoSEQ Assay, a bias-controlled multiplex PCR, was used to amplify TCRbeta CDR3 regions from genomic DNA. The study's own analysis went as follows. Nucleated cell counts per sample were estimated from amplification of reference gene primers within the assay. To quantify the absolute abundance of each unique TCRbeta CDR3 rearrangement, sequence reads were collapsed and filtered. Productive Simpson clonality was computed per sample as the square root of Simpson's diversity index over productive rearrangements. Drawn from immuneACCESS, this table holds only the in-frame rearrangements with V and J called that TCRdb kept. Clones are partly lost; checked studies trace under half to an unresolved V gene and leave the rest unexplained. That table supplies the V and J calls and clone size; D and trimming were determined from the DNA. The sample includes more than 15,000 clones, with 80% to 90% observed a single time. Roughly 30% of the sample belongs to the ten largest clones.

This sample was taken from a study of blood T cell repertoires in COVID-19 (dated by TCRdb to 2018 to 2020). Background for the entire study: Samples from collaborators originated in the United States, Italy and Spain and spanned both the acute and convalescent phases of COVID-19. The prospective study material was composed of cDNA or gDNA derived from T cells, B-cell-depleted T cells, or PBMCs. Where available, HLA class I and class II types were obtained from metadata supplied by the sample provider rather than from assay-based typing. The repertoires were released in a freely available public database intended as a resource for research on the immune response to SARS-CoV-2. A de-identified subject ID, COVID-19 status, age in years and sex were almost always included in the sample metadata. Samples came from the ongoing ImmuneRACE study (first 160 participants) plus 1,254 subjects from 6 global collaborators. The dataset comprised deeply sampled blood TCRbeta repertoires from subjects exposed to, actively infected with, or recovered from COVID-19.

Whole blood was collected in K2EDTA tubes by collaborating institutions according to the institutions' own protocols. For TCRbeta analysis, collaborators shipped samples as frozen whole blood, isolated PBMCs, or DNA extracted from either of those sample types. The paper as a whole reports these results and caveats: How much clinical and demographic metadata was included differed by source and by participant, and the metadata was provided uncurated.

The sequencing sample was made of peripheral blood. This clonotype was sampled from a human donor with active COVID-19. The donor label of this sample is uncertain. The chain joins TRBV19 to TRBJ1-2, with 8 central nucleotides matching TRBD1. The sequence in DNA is TGTGCCAGTAGTGACCCTAATTGGACAGGGTACGGCTACACCTTC. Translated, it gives CASSDPNWTGYGYTF.